The sequence of this T cell receptor (beta chain) was determined in a study of blood T cell repertoires in COVID-19. Study at large: The United States, Italy and Spain were the sources of the acute and convalescent COVID-19 samples. T cells, B-cell-depleted T cells, or PBMCs supplied cDNA or gDNA.

CDR3 length: 13 amino acids. V was cut by 3 bases and J by 4 bases, with 6 bases left in between. The germline V gene encodes CDR1 ENHRY and CDR2 SYGVKD. Per the original methods: Cell counts per sample came from amplifying reference gene primers. Libraries were prepared by immunoSEQ multiplex PCR; TCRdb keeps only in-frame clonotypes and omits some of them. For V, J and clone size, that table is used; D and trimming come from the DNA. The sample shows approximately 120,000 clones, roughly 90% of them seen only once. Seattle enrolled patients during active infection and tracked them longitudinally. The V and J genes are TRBV10-3 and TRBJ2-2, with D unresolved. The sample was peripheral blood. The source is a man aged 50-60 years with COVID-19, enrolled during active disease. CDR3 in DNA: TGTGCCATCAGTGATGTCAGCACCGGGGAGCTGTTTTTT. Encoded protein: CAISDVSTGELFF.